Presented here are 6 T cell receptor beta chains from one specimen sequenced in a study of T cells after yellow fever vaccination. MiXCR was run by TCRdb on the 5' RACE reads, yielding one entry per CDR3 protein. In the table there are more than 350,000 distinct CDR3 sequences, around 10% of which are singletons. The material sequenced was PBMCs, taken on the day of the first yellow fever vaccination. These receptor sequences come from a man aged 18 to 35 who received the YFV17D yellow fever vaccine.

This clonotype occurred many times. V is TRBV5-6 and J is TRBJ1-2; 9 bases match TRBD1. The germline gives CDR1 SGHDT, CDR2 YYEEEE. Trimming at V came to 5 bases and at J to 5 bases, leaving 7 bases not matched to a gene. The CDR3 runs to 14 residues. CDR3 sequence reads: CASRGQGRVYGYTF. CDR3 bases: TGTGCCAGCAGAGGACAGGGGCGAGTGTATGGCTACACCTTC.

The CDR3 here is CASSPRTVTETQYF. DNA for the CDR3: TGTGCCAGCAGCCCCCGGACAGTGACAGAGACCCAGTACTTC. V is TRBV11-2 and J is TRBJ2-5, with a tentative D call TRBD1 (6 bases). V dropped 5 bases and J dropped 4 bases, with 14 bases sitting between them. CDR3 size: 14 residues. Germline V gene lookup returns CDR1 SGHAT and CDR2 FQNNGV.

In its sample, this clonotype was seen a few times. The chain has TRBV7-9 and TRBJ1-4; D is unresolved. Germline V CDR1 and CDR2: SEHNR, FQNEAQ (reference sequence). V lost 5 bases, J lost 2 bases, and 12 bases lay in between. This CDR3 has 15 amino acids. The chain's CDR3 is CASSKQGWTNEKLFF. CDR3 in DNA: TGTGCCAGCAGCAAACAAGGTTGGACTAATGAAAAACTGTTTTTT.

This clonotype was counted between two and nine times. The CDR3 DNA is TGTGCCAGCAGCGGGGACAGGGGGATCGTGGATGAGCAGTTCTTC. Protein: CASSGDRGIVDEQFF. This rearrangement joins TRBV9 to TRBJ2-1; 11 bases align to TRBD1. The V gene's germline CDR1 is SGDLS and CDR2 YYNGEE. There are 15 residues in the CDR3. V lost 3 bases, J lost 8 bases, and 7 bases stayed unmatched.

This clonotype was counted only a few times. This rearrangement joins TRBV5-1 to TRBJ2-7; D not resolved. The germline CDR1 and CDR2 sequences are SGHRS and YFSETQ. The CDR3 runs to 13 residues. V was trimmed by 0 bases and J by 5 bases, leaving 9 bases between them. DNA for the CDR3: TGCGCCAGCAGCTTGGAAGCAGTCGACGAGCAGTACTTC. As protein: CASSLEAVDEQYF.

This clonotype has a count of ten or more. This sequence joins TRBV5-1 and TRBJ2-1; TRBD1 or TRBD2 may be the D gene (5 bases each). CDR3 size: 13 residues. Germline V CDR1 and CDR2: SGHRS, YFSETQ. V lost 4 bases, J lost 3 bases, and 8 bases lay in between. CDR3 protein: CASSGGVYNEQFF. CDR3 in DNA: TGCGCCAGCAGCGGGGGAGTCTACAATGAGCAGTTCTTC.